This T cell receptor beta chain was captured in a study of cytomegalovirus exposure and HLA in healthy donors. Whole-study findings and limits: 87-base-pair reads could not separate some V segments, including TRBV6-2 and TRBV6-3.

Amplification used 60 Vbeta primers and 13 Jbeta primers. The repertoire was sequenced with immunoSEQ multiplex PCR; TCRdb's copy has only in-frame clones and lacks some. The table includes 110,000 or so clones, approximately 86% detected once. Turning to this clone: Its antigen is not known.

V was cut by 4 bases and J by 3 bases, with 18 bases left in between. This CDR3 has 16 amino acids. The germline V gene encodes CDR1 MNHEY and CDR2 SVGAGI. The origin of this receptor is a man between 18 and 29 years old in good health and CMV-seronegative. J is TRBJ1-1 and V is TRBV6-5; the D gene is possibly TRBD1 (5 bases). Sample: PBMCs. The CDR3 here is CASSSHLVGVDTEAFF. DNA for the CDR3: TGTGCCAGCAGTTCCCACCTGGTAGGGGTTGACACTGAAGCTTTCTTT.